This entry concerns a single TCR beta chain. This sample was included in a study of T cell changes during pregnancy in multiple sclerosis. CDR3 size: 11 residues. The trim removed 6 bases at V and 12 bases at J, leaving 3 bases unmatched. Germline loops: CDR1 MNHEY, CDR2 SVGAGI. TCRdb's copy holds only in-frame clones and misses some; the assay was immunoSEQ multiplex PCR. Of approximately 83,000 clones listed, approximately 92% are singletons. This clonotype was sampled from a female donor with multiple sclerosis, enrolled in a pregnancy study. This specimen was peripheral blood, taken in the first trimester of pregnancy. The gene calls are TRBV6-5 and TRBJ1-4, with 8 nucleotides matching TRBD1. CDR3 nucleotide sequence: TGTGCCAGCAGAGGGGACAGGCAACTGTTTTTT. The encoded protein is CASRGDRQLFF.